These T cell receptor beta chains were read from a single sample in a study of glioma-infiltrating T cells after dendritic cell vaccination. Only in-frame clones appear in the TCRdb table, and some are missing; sequencing was by immunoSEQ multiplex PCR. Found here are about 64,000 clones, approximately 78% of them singletons; the top ten hold approximately 8.5%. Sample: blood, taken before dendritic cell vaccination. The source of these receptors is a human donor with glioblastoma. Each CDR3 is given with its conserved first and last residue. Each record gives: D gene, clone size, V gene, J gene, CDR3 protein, CDR3 DNA. D genes are given only for firm matches. Part of the rows lack a size; the others show once, few, many or a class for expanded clones.

D: .; size: .; V: TRBV28; J: TRBJ2-5; CDR3: CASSSGGTETQYF; DNA: TGTGCCAGCAGTTCAGGGGGGACAGAGACCCAGTACTTC
D: .; size: once; V: TRBV11-2; J: TRBJ2-1; CDR3: CASSLDREQFF; DNA: TGTGCCAGCAGCTTAGATCGGGAGCAGTTCTTC
D: TRBD1; size: few; V: TRBV27; J: TRBJ1-5; CDR3: CASSFSFTTGSSQPQHF; DNA: TGTGCCAGCAGTTTCTCTTTTACGACAGGGTCTAGTCAGCCCCAGCATTTT
D: TRBD1; size: .; V: TRBV2; J: TRBJ1-2; CDR3: CASSEQGADYGYTF; DNA: TGTGCCAGCAGCGAGCAGGGGGCCGACTATGGCTACACCTTC
D: TRBD2; size: .; V: TRBV5-1; J: TRBJ2-7; CDR3: CASRWTSSSYEQYF; DNA: TGCGCCAGCAGATGGACTAGCAGCTCCTACGAGCAGTACTTC
D: TRBD2; size: .; V: TRBV7-6; J: TRBJ2-7; CDR3: CASSLVAGEIWEQYF; DNA: TGTGCCAGCAGCTTAGTAGCGGGGGAGATTTGGGAGCAGTACTTC
D: TRBD1; size: few; V: TRBV28; J: TRBJ1-3; CDR3: CASKGTDIPDGGNTIYF; DNA: TGTGCCAGCAAAGGGACAGACATTCCGGATGGAGGAAACACCATATATTTT
D: .; size: .; V: TRBV7-9; J: TRBJ2-1; CDR3: CASSGGSYNEQFF; DNA: TGTGCCAGCAGCGGGGGGTCCTACAATGAGCAGTTCTTC
D: .; size: .; V: TRBV28; J: TRBJ2-5; CDR3: CASSFQRRFQETQYF; DNA: TGTGCCAGCAGTTTTCAAAGGAGATTCCAAGAGACCCAGTACTTC
D: TRBD1; size: .; V: TRBV5-4; J: TRBJ2-2; CDR3: CASSFGQEVGELFF; DNA: TGTGCCAGCAGCTTCGGACAGGAAGTGGGGGAGCTGTTTTTT
D: .; size: .; V: TRBV4-1; J: TRBJ2-7; CDR3: CASSQALGASAYEQYF; DNA: TGCGCCAGCAGCCAAGCATTGGGGGCGAGCGCCTACGAGCAGTACTTC
D: .; size: few; V: TRBV5-8; J: TRBJ1-4; CDR3: CASSLIGGSANEKLFF; DNA: TGTGCCAGCAGCTTGATCGGGGGTTCGGCTAATGAAAAACTGTTTTTT
D: .; size: few; V: TRBV19; J: TRBJ1-2; CDR3: CASSIDPNRVYGYTF; DNA: TGTGCCAGTAGTATAGACCCAAACAGGGTTTATGGCTACACCTTC
D: TRBD2; size: once; V: TRBV28; J: TRBJ2-3; CDR3: CASSPTGGTDTQYF; DNA: TGTGCCAGCAGTCCCACGGGGGGAACAGATACGCAGTATTTT
D: TRBD1; size: .; V: TRBV28; J: TRBJ2-7; CDR3: CASSLGTGGLGQYF; DNA: TGTGCCAGCAGCCTGGGGACAGGGGGTCTCGGGCAGTACTTC
D: .; size: .; V: TRBV4-1; J: TRBJ1-1; CDR3: CASSQPQGYTEAFF; DNA: TGCGCCAGCAGCCAGCCACAGGGATACACTGAAGCTTTCTTT
D: .; size: .; V: TRBV5-4; J: TRBJ1-6; CDR3: CASSTGILDNSPLHF; DNA: TGTGCCAGCAGTACAGGGATTTTGGATAATTCACCCCTCCACTTT
D: .; size: .; V: TRBV10-1; J: TRBJ1-6; CDR3: CASSVNRINSPLHF; DNA: TGCGCCAGCAGTGTGAACAGAATTAATTCACCCCTCCACTTT
D: TRBD1; size: once; V: TRBV6-5; J: TRBJ1-2; CDR3: CASTRADRANYGYTF; DNA: TGTGCCAGCACCCGTGCCGACAGGGCTAACTATGGCTACACCTTC
D: .; size: once; V: TRBV19; J: TRBJ1-1; CDR3: CAISRGGWNTEAFF; DNA: TGTGCCATTTCAAGGGGGGGTTGGAACACTGAAGCTTTCTTT
D: .; size: .; V: TRBV19; J: TRBJ1-5; CDR3: CASKLAWGGDQPQHF; DNA: TGTGCCAGTAAATTAGCCTGGGGCGGGGATCAGCCCCAGCATTTT
D: TRBD2; size: once; V: TRBV4-2; J: TRBJ2-3; CDR3: CASSPRTRIEIDTQYF; DNA: TGTGCCAGCAGCCCTCGGACTAGAATTGAAATAGATACGCAGTATTTT
D: .; size: .; V: TRBV19; J: TRBJ1-5; CDR3: CASPRRPVNQPQHF; DNA: TGTGCCAGTCCCCGCAGGCCGGTCAATCAGCCCCAGCATTTT
D: .; size: .; V: TRBV28; J: TRBJ1-2; CDR3: CASSRGWGYTF; DNA: TGTGCCAGCAGCCGAGGATGGGGCTACACCTTC
D: TRBD2; size: .; V: TRBV9; J: TRBJ2-2; CDR3: CASSVGLAGGRDTGELFF; DNA: TGTGCCAGCAGCGTGGGGTTAGCGGGGGGGCGGGACACCGGGGAGCTGTTTTTT
D: TRBD1; size: .; V: TRBV5-6; J: TRBJ1-5; CDR3: CASSSGQGTGNQPQHF; DNA: TGTGCCAGCAGCTCAGGACAGGGGACGGGCAATCAGCCCCAGCATTTT
D: TRBD1; size: .; V: TRBV11-2; J: TRBJ2-4; CDR3: CASSQTGLNIQYF; DNA: TGTGCCAGCTCGCAGACAGGGCTAAACATTCAGTACTTC
D: TRBD1; size: .; V: TRBV13; J: TRBJ1-1; CDR3: CASSSTGQEAFF; DNA: TGTGCCAGCAGCTCCACGGGACAGGAAGCTTTCTTT
D: TRBD1; size: .; V: TRBV7-9; J: TRBJ1-1; CDR3: CASSFQGDTEAFF; DNA: TGTGCCAGCAGTTTTCAGGGGGACACTGAAGCTTTCTTT
D: .; size: .; V: TRBV2; J: TRBJ2-7; CDR3: CASSERGTYEQYF; DNA: TGTGCCAGCAGCGAAAGGGGTACCTACGAGCAGTACTTC
D: .; size: .; V: TRBV5-4; J: TRBJ1-1; CDR3: CASNLDGGGSTEAFF; DNA: TGTGCCAGCAACTTGGACGGGGGGGGTAGCACTGAAGCTTTCTTT
D: TRBD1; size: .; V: TRBV19; J: TRBJ1-2; CDR3: CASSRDSRYGYTF; DNA: TGTGCCAGTAGTCGGGACAGCCGCTATGGCTACACCTTC
D: TRBD1; size: .; V: TRBV6-1; J: TRBJ1-5; CDR3: CASVEQTGGNQPQHF; DNA: TGTGCCAGCGTTGAGCAGACAGGGGGAAATCAGCCCCAGCATTTT
D: TRBD1; size: medium-sized; V: TRBV6-1; J: TRBJ1-5; CDR3: CASSEVPGQGHQPQHF; DNA: TGTGCCAGCAGTGAAGTGCCGGGACAGGGCCATCAGCCCCAGCATTTT
D: .; size: .; V: TRBV4-1; J: TRBJ2-3; CDR3: CASSLRTYTDTQYF; DNA: TGCGCCAGCAGCCTTCGGACTTACACAGATACGCAGTATTTT
D: .; size: .; V: TRBV21-1; J: TRBJ2-1; CDR3: CASRSTGTESSGNEQFF; DNA: TGTGCCAGCAGATCGACCGGGACAGAGAGTAGTGGCAATGAGCAGTTCTTC
D: .; size: .; V: TRBV7-9; J: TRBJ1-2; CDR3: CASSSTETHGYTF; DNA: TGTGCCAGCAGCTCCACTGAAACCCATGGCTACACCTTC
D: .; size: .; V: TRBV18; J: TRBJ2-7; CDR3: CASSPPGTGWYEQYF; DNA: TGTGCCAGCTCACCACCGGGCACAGGGTGGTACGAGCAGTACTTC
D: .; size: .; V: TRBV7-2; J: TRBJ2-5; CDR3: CASSWGGLGETQYF; DNA: TGTGCCAGCAGCTGGGGGGGCCTGGGAGAGACCCAGTACTTC
D: .; size: .; V: TRBV6-5; J: TRBJ1-4; CDR3: CASSYGTSRGEKLFF; DNA: TGTGCCAGCAGTTACGGAACGTCCCGGGGGGAAAAACTGTTTTTT
D: TRBD1; size: .; V: TRBV7-2; J: TRBJ1-6; CDR3: CASSLVSDRGTSPLHF; DNA: TGTGCCAGCAGCTTGGTCTCCGACAGGGGGACTTCACCCCTCCACTTT
D: TRBD1; size: .; V: TRBV27; J: TRBJ1-1; CDR3: CASWDRGISEAFF; DNA: TGTGCCAGTTGGGACAGGGGTATCTCTGAAGCTTTCTTT
D: .; size: .; V: TRBV19; J: TRBJ2-3; CDR3: CASRDWTFTDTQYF; DNA: TGTGCCAGCCGGGACTGGACCTTCACAGATACGCAGTATTTT
D: .; size: .; V: TRBV6-5; J: TRBJ2-3; CDR3: CASSYTGIGGTDTQYF; DNA: TGTGCCAGCAGTTACACCGGGATTGGGGGGACAGATACGCAGTATTTT
D: .; size: .; V: TRBV25-1; J: TRBJ2-5; CDR3: CASSARQTLQETQYF; DNA: TGTGCCAGCAGTGCGAGACAGACCCTTCAAGAGACCCAGTACTTC
D: TRBD1; size: once; V: TRBV6-5; J: TRBJ1-6; CDR3: CASRPRTGLNSPLHF; DNA: TGTGCCAGCAGACCGAGGACAGGTCTCAATTCACCCCTCCACTTT
D: .; size: .; V: TRBV9; J: TRBJ1-1; CDR3: CASSVRDTAYTEAFF; DNA: TGTGCCAGCAGCGTCCGGGACACCGCGTACACTGAAGCTTTCTTT
D: .; size: .; V: TRBV25-1; J: TRBJ2-2; CDR3: CASSDPGAGTTPLFF; DNA: TGTGCCAGCAGTGATCCCGGGGCTGGGACAACGCCGCTGTTTTTT
D: .; size: .; V: TRBV27; J: TRBJ2-2; CDR3: CASSLYGRGELFF; DNA: TGTGCCAGCAGTTTATACGGTCGCGGGGAGCTGTTTTTT
D: TRBD2; size: .; V: TRBV5-1; J: TRBJ2-2; CDR3: CASSLEGLAGFGELFF; DNA: TGCGCCAGCAGCTTGGAGGGACTAGCGGGGTTCGGGGAGCTGTTTTTT
D: .; size: .; V: TRBV5-8; J: TRBJ1-5; CDR3: CASSAGFQSNQPQHF; DNA: TGTGCCAGCAGCGCAGGGTTTCAGAGCAATCAGCCCCAGCATTTT
D: TRBD2; size: .; V: TRBV7-2; J: TRBJ2-1; CDR3: CASSSGLAGAYNEQFF; DNA: TGTGCCAGCAGCTCGGGACTAGCGGGGGCGTACAATGAGCAGTTCTTC
D: TRBD2; size: once; V: TRBV19; J: TRBJ2-1; CDR3: CASRSPAGDGFF; DNA: TGTGCCAGTAGGTCCCCGGCGGGGGATGGGTTCTTC